One T cell receptor beta chain is described in this entry. This entry comes from a study of blood T cell repertoires in COVID-19. Study details: Sources were T cells, B-cell-depleted T cells, or PBMCs; the material itself was cDNA or gDNA.

The data were produced by immunoSEQ multiplex PCR, yet TCRdb's version contains in-frame clones alone and is incomplete. Here the sample spans over 55,000 clones, 65% to 85% being singletons. The V and J ends lost 4 bases and 3 bases, in that order; junction bases with no gene match: 11. Germline-derived CDR1 and CDR2 are MGHRA and YSYEKL. CDR3 length: 17 amino acids. V is TRBV4-1 and J is TRBJ2-2; TRBD2 aligns across 7 bases. Sequenced input: PBMCs or T cells enriched from blood (not recorded which). This sequence originates from a woman aged 35 to 49 with acute COVID-19. The CDR3 sequence: CASSLLPALADTGELFF. The CDR3 region has the DNA TGCGCCAGCAGCCTCCTCCCCGCGCTAGCGGACACCGGGGAGCTGTTTTTT.